What follows is one TCR beta chain and its context. No antigen is known for it. The PCR ran on 60 Vbeta and 13 Jbeta primers. Produced via immunoSEQ multiplex PCR; TCRdb's table is partial and in-frame only. This sample carries about 160,000 clones, around 80% of them seen once, and the ten largest clones take 8.5% to 10%. The data were obtained in a study of cytomegalovirus exposure and HLA in healthy donors. Per germline, CDR1 SGHTA and CDR2 FQGNSA. Trimming took off 5 bases at V and 11 bases at J, with 12 bases between the two ends. The CDR3 is 11 amino acids. General observations from the study: Previous analysis showed most TCR beta V segments were productive about 90% or about 30% of the time.

This chain connects TRBV7-2 to TRBJ1-1; the D gene is possibly TRBD1 (6 bases). This TCR derives from a young man in good health and CMV-seropositive. Sequences were obtained from PBMCs. The CDR3 DNA reads as TGTGCCAGCAGCCTGGGGGCAAGCGCTTTCTTT. Translation gives CASSLGASAFF.